This TCR beta chain stems from a study of shared clonotypes between healthy human individuals. This clone has a single count. The sample carries other DNA sequences with the same CDR3. Germline V lookup: CDR1 SQVTM, CDR2 ANQGSEA. The V end lost 3 bases, the J end lost 3 bases, and 3 bases lay between the germline ends. The CDR3 covers 11 residues. TCRdb's table, derived via immunoSEQ multiplex PCR, lists solely in-frame clones and lacks some. In the table there are about 2.4 million clones, approximately 93% of which are singletons. The receptor was derived from a man aged 18 to 30 in good health. Some clones in this sample may be carry-over from other donors' samples. The chain is built from TRBV29-1 and TRBJ1-3; D is unclear. Specimen: naive CD4+ T cells from PBMCs. Sample subset: CD45RA+ positively selected. The chain's CDR3 is CSVEGGNTIYF. The CDR3 bases are TGCAGCGTTGAGGGTGGAAACACCATATATTTT.